This passage covers 8 T cell receptor beta chains from one sample sequenced in a study of cytomegalovirus exposure and HLA in healthy donors (dated by TCRdb to 2016 to 2017). The library was obtained by the immunoSEQ multiplex PCR assay. For the multiplex PCR, a mixture combining 60 forward primers for TCR Vbeta segments and 13 reverse primers for TCR Jbeta segments was used. Not all clones reach the TCRdb copy of this immuneACCESS table, which keeps in-frame sequences only. Checked studies attribute under half of the gap to unresolved V genes and leave the rest unexplained. The sample table lists 150,000 to 200,000 clones, about 75% of them with a count of one. The top ten clones comprise approximately 2% of the sample. What was sequenced was PBMCs. These receptors all stem from a female donor in good health and CMV-seronegative.

The chain couples TRBV7-3 to TRBJ2-2; weak D call: TRBD1 (6 bases). Between the trimmed V and J ends, which lost 2 bases and 1 base, there was a span of 11 bases. There are 16 residues in the CDR3. CDR1 and CDR2 from the germline V gene are SGHTA and FQGTGA. DNA for the CDR3: TGTGCCAGCAGCTTAGACAAGGGGGTGAACACCGGGGAGCTGTTTTTT. It encodes CASSLDKGVNTGELFF.

The rearrangement uses TRBV9 and TRBJ1-1, with unresolved D. V lost 0 bases, J lost 3 bases, and 9 bases lay in between. The CDR3 sequence is 14 residues long. Germline loops: CDR1 SGDLS, CDR2 YYNGEE. CDR3 sequence reads: CASSVDRGDTEAFF. The CDR3 DNA is TGTGCCAGCAGCGTAGACCGGGGTGACACTGAAGCTTTCTTT.

The chain combines TRBV5-1 with TRBJ2-3; 7 bases are a match to TRBD2. The V segment lost 4 bases and the J segment 0 bases; nucleotides outside the gene matches: 8. In germline, CDR1 is SGHRS, CDR2 YFSETQ. The CDR3 totals 16 residues. CDR3 in amino acids: CASSALLATSTDTQYF. For the CDR3, the DNA is TGCGCCAGCAGCGCGTTACTAGCGACTAGCACAGATACGCAGTATTTT.

The chain links TRBV5-1 to TRBJ2-7, with D maybe TRBD1 (5 bases). This CDR3 is built from 13 residues. The germline V gene encodes CDR1 SGHRS and CDR2 YFSETQ. Deletions cut 4 bases from V and 10 bases from J, with 18 bases between. CDR3 nucleotides: TGCGCCAGCAGCGATGACAGACCTACGAGCCAGTACTTC. It codes for CASSDDRPTSQYF. The full variable domain, completed using reference TRBV5-1 and TRBJ2-7, is KAGVTQTPRYLIKTRGQQVTLSCSPISGHRSVSWYQQTPGQGLQFLFEYFSETQRNKGNFPGRFSGRQFSNSRSEMNVSTLELGDSALYLCASSDDRPTSQYFGPGTRLTVT.

This clone was recorded a few times. This chain joins TRBV2 and TRBJ1-1; 10 nucleotides align to TRBD1. Germline V gives CDR1 SNHLY, CDR2 FYNNEI. Unmatched junction bases numbered 5, after V lost 5 bases and J lost 5 bases. CDR3 length equals 14 residues. The DNA of the CDR3 is TGTGCCAGCAGTCGGGACAGGGGACTGACTGAAGCTTTCTTT. This codes for CASSRDRGLTEAFF.

CDR3 nucleotide sequence: TGTGCCAGCAGCTCTTTTTTAGCGGGAGGGGCAAGGAATGAGCAGTTCTTC. Residues: CASSSFLAGGARNEQFF. The chain carries TRBV7-6 and TRBJ2-1; TRBD2 matches 11 bases. Germline V lookup: CDR1 SGHVS, CDR2 FNYEAQ. The CDR3 has 17 amino acids. J lost 7 bases, V lost 4 bases, and 12 bases had no gene match.

The V call is TRBV5-8, the J call TRBJ1-5, with 9 bases that match TRBD1. Germline CDR1 SGHTS, CDR2 YDEGEE. There are 15 residues in the CDR3. V gave up 4 bases and J gave up 6 bases; unmatched junction bases: 8. The CDR3 protein is CASSPDRGTGQPQHF. The CDR3 DNA sequence: TGTGCCAGCAGCCCGGACAGGGGAACGGGTCAGCCCCAGCATTTT. The full variable domain, in which reference TRBV5-8 and TRBJ1-5 provide the parts outside the CDR3, is EAGVTQSPTHLIKTRGQQATLRCSPISGHTSVYWYQQALGLGLQFLLWYDEGEERNRGNFPPRFSGRQFPNYSSELNVNALELEDSALYLCASSPDRGTGQPQHFGDGTRLSIL.

This clone turned up a few times. The rearrangement links TRBV7-2 to TRBJ2-7; TRBD2 is a possible D gene (5 bases). The germline V gene has CDR1 SGHTA and CDR2 FQGNSA. This CDR3 is built from 16 residues. V was shortened by 5 bases and J by 0 bases, with 17 bases between the two germline ends. The CDR3 loop is CASSQSPQRRSYEQYF. In DNA, the CDR3 is TGTGCCAGCAGCCAGAGCCCCCAGCGGCGCTCCTACGAGCAGTACTTC. Based on the CDR3 plus reference TRBV7-2 and TRBJ2-7, the full variable domain is GAGVSQSPSNKVTEKGKDVELRCDPISGHTALYWYRQSLGQGLEFLIYFQGNSAPDKSGLPSDRFSAERTGGSVSTLTIQRTQQEDSAVYLCASSQSPQRRSYEQYFGPGTRLTVT.